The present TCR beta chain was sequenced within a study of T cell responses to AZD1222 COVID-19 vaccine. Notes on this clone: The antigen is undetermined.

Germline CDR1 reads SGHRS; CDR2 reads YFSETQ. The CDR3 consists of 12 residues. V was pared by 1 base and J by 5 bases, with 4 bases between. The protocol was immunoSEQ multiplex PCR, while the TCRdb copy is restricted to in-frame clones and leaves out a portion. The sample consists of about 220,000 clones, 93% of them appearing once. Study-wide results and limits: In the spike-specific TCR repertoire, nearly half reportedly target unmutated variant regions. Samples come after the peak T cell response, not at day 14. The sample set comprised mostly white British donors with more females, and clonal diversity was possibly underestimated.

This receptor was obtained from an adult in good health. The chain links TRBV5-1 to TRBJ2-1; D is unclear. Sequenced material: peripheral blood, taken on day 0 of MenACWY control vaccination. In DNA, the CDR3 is TGCGCCAGCAGCTTGATGGACAATGAGCAGTTCTTC. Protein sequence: CASSLMDNEQFF.